Listed below are T cell receptor beta chains from one sample, sequenced in a study of CD8 T cells in Susac syndrome. TCRdb reprocessed the immunoSEQ multiplex PCR reads via MiXCR and lists one record per CDR3 protein. Of under 85,000 distinct CDR3 sequences listed, approximately 95% are singletons. Sequences were obtained from CD8+ T cells from PBMCs. The receptors here all came from a human donor with Susac syndrome. CDR3s include the opening cysteine and the closing phenylalanine or tryptophan. A D gene is named only where the DNA matches it firmly. Some rows have no size entry. The others give once, few or many, or a class for an expanded clone.

d_gene	v_gene	j_gene	abundance	CDR3aa	CDR3nt
-	TRBV6-5	TRBJ2-1	-	CASSYGPAGVFYNEQFF	TGTGCCAGCAGTTACGGCCCCGCAGGGGTGTTCTACAATGAGCAGTTCTTC
TRBD2	TRBV13	TRBJ2-7	-	CASSPGLAGGYEQYF	TGTGCCAGCAGCCCTGGACTAGCGGGAGGGTACGAGCAGTACTTC
-	TRBV5-1	TRBJ2-1	-	CASAGLEQFF	TGCGCCAGCGCTGGGCTTGAGCAGTTCTTC
TRBD1	TRBV15	TRBJ2-7	-	CATSIPGQGYGEQYF	TGTGCCACCAGCATCCCAGGACAGGGGTACGGCGAGCAGTACTTC
TRBD1	TRBV24-1	TRBJ2-3	-	CATSDGETGDLTDTQYF	TGTGCCACCAGTGATGGCGAGACAGGGGACCTCACAGATACGCAGTATTTT
-	TRBV7-9	TRBJ2-2	-	CASSLAFNTGELFF	TGTGCCAGCAGCTTAGCCTTTAACACCGGGGAGCTGTTTTTT
-	TRBV27	TRBJ1-6	-	CASGDESYNSPLHF	TGTGCCAGCGGGGACGAGTCCTATAATTCACCCCTCCACTTT
TRBD2	TRBV20-1	TRBJ2-1	-	CSAHTISATSGDYNEQFF	TGCAGTGCTCACACAATATCTGCGACTAGCGGAGACTACAATGAGCAGTTCTTC
-	TRBV15	TRBJ1-2	-	CATSERFTNYGYTF	TGTGCCACCAGCGAGAGGTTTACTAACTATGGCTACACCTTC
-	TRBV25-1	TRBJ1-2	once	CASSLSNYGYTF	TGTGCCAGCAGTCTATCCAACTATGGCTACACCTTC